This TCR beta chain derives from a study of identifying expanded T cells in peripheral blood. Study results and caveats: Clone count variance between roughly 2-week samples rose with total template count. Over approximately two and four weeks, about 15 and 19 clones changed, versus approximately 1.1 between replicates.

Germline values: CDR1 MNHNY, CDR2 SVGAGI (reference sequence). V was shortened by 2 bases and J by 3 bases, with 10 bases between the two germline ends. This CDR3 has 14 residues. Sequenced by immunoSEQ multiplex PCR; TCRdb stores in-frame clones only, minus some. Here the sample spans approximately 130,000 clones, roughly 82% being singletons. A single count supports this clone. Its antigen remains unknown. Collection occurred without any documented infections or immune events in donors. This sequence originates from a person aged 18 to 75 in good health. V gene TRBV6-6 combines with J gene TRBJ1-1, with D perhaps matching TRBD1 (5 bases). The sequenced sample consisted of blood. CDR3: CASSYRGADTEAFF. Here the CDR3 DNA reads TGTGCCAGCAGTTACCGCGGGGCGGACACTGAAGCTTTCTTT.